These 6 T cell receptor beta chains were sequenced from one sample in a study of read filtering for tumor transcriptome and immune sequencing (dated by TCRdb to the early 2020s). Sequencing instrument: Illumina HiSeq 4000. TCR libraries were constructed from 400 ng RNA using the Immunoverse kit, and molecular barcoded adaptors covering alpha/delta and beta/gamma chains were employed. TCRdb took the public reads, trimmed them with fastp at Q25, ran MiXCR for clone calling and kept in-frame beta chains. All rows with the same CDR3 protein become a single entry with the most common DNA and genes. For this sample the table gives about 25,000 distinct CDR3 sequences, of which under 25% were detected only once. The ten largest clones capture about half of the sample. Source material: a population of CD138-negative cells sorted from bone marrow. This specimen's cell subset or site label, interpreted: bone marrow mononuclear cells depleted of CD138+ plasma/myeloma cells by negative magnetic selection. These receptors originate from a donor aged 40 or over with multiple myeloma.

This clonotype occurred many times. This chain uses TRBV20-1 with TRBJ1-1; D gene ambiguous. Germline CDR1 reads DFQATT; CDR2 reads SNEGSKA (reference sequence). The V end was cut by 5 bases, the J end by 5 bases, with 18 bases between. The CDR3 is made up of 14 amino acids. The CDR3 DNA sequence: TGCAGTGCTTGTTTAAACCCTCCCTGGACTGAAGCTTTCTTT. Its translation: CSACLNPPWTEAFF.

This clonotype was seen ten or more times. The chain carries TRBV7-9 and TRBJ1-4, with D unclear. V gave up 5 bases and J gave up 3 bases, with 10 bases separating them. Germline assignment: CDR1 SEHNR and CDR2 FQNEAQ (reference sequence). This CDR3 has 14 amino acids. The CDR3 protein is CASSHDASNEKLFF. The CDR3 nucleotides read TGTGCCAGCAGCCACGACGCCTCTAATGAAAAACTGTTTTTT. Drawing the rest from reference TRBV7-9 and TRBJ1-4, the complete variable domain is DTGVSQNPRHKITKRGQNVTFRCDPISEHNRLYWYRQTLGQGPEFLTYFQNEAQLEKSRLLSDRFSAERPKGSFSTLEIQRTEQGDSAMYLCASSHDASNEKLFFGSGTQLSVL.

This clonotype appeared a few times. The gene calls are TRBV7-9 and TRBJ2-2, with a tentative D call TRBD1 (6 bases). With 4 bases removed from V and 4 bases from J, the gap between germline ends came to 16 bases. The CDR3 covers 16 residues. Germline V lookup: CDR1 SEHNR, CDR2 FQNEAQ (reference sequence). This CDR3 reads CASSSRGGDGTGELFF. The CDR3, as DNA: TGTGCCAGCAGCTCCCGAGGGGGAGACGGCACCGGGGAGCTGTTTTTT. Drawing the rest from reference TRBV7-9 and TRBJ2-2, the complete variable domain is DTGVSQNPRHKITKRGQNVTFRCDPISEHNRLYWYRQTLGQGPEFLTYFQNEAQLEKSRLLSDRFSAERPKGSFSTLEIQRTEQGDSAMYLCASSSRGGDGTGELFFGEGSRLTVL.

This clonotype was seen more than once but under ten times. Relative to the germline gene, one junction end is altered; a read error may explain this. The chain is built from TRBV9 and TRBJ1-6, with D uncertain. CDR3 length equals 15 residues. The V gene's germline CDR1 is SGDLS and CDR2 YYNGEE. The CDR3: CASSVAGGVDSPPHF. In DNA form, the CDR3 reads TGTGCCAGCAGCGTTGCGGGTGGGGTTGATTCACCCCCCCACTTT.

This clonotype was counted ten times or more. The chain employs TRBV24-1 and TRBJ2-1; 11 bases map to TRBD1. V shed 5 bases, J shed 8 bases, and the junction held 4 bases outside the gene matches. There are 14 residues in the CDR3. Germline V gene data show CDR1 as KGHDR and CDR2 as SFDVKD. In nucleotides, the CDR3 is TGTGCCACCAGTGGGACAGGGGGCATGTATGAGCAGTTCTTC. Its translation: CATSGTGGMYEQFF.

The chain joins TRBV24-1 to TRBJ2-7; D call uncertain. In germline, CDR1 is KGHDR, CDR2 SFDVKD. The V end lost 2 bases, the J end lost 4 bases, and 14 bases lay between the germline ends. CDR3 length: 15 residues. CDR3 DNA: TGTGCCACCAGTGATTCAAGTGGGGAACAGTACGAGCAGTACTTC. Protein sequence: CATSDSSGEQYEQYF.